Shown below are 26 T cell receptor beta chains from a single sample sequenced in a study of T cell changes during pregnancy in multiple sclerosis. Produced via immunoSEQ multiplex PCR; TCRdb's table is partial and in-frame only. Here the sample spans more than 40,000 clones, about 89% being singletons. Sample: CD4+ T cells from peripheral blood mononuclear cells, taken in the first trimester of pregnancy. The receptors were sampled from a female donor with multiple sclerosis, enrolled in a pregnancy study.

The chain joins TRBV14 to TRBJ2-1; TRBD2 is a possible D gene (6 bases). Germline loops: CDR1 SGHDN, CDR2 FVKESK. The CDR3 sequence is 15 residues long. V gave up 0 bases and J gave up 10 bases, with 16 bases separating them. CDR3 in DNA: TGTGCCAGCAGCCAAGACTATAAGGCGCTAGCGGAGCAGTTCTTC. This translates into CASSQDYKALAEQFF.

The CDR3 DNA reads TGCGCCAGCAGCTTGGCTACAGGGGTCGACGACACTGAAGCTTTCTTT. As protein: CASSLATGVDDTEAFF. This chain uses TRBV5-1 with TRBJ1-1, with 7 bases matching TRBD1. The CDR3 is 16 residues long. The germline CDR1 and CDR2 sequences are SGHRS and YFSETQ. J lost 3 bases, V lost 0 bases, and 8 bases had no gene match.

The rearrangement uses TRBV10-3 and TRBJ2-7, with D maybe TRBD1 (6 bases). Germline-derived CDR1 and CDR2 are ENHRY and SYGVKD. The V gene lost 11 bases and the J gene lost 0 bases, with 14 bases spanning the gap. The CDR3 has 13 amino acids. CDR3 bases: TGTGCCGTTCAACGGGACATCTCCTACGAGCAGTACTTC. Its protein is CAVQRDISYEQYF.

J is TRBJ1-2 and V is TRBV5-1; 10 bases are a match to TRBD1. The CDR3 length is 15 residues. The junction had 12 bases not matched to a gene; V was cut back by 7 bases and J by 6 bases. Germline CDR1 SGHRS, CDR2 YFSETQ. The CDR3 DNA is TGCGCCAGCGCGACCCGGACAGGGGGTGCAAATGGCTACACCTTC. Its protein is CASATRTGGANGYTF.

This clone turned up a few times. The chain combines TRBV6-4 with TRBJ1-1; maybe TRBD1 (6 bases). CDR3 size: 13 residues. Germline V gene lookup returns CDR1 MRHNA and CDR2 SNTAGT. V lost 6 bases and J lost 1, with 9 bases in between. The CDR3 spells CASRRTANTEAFF. In DNA form, the CDR3 reads TGTGCCAGCAGAAGGACAGCGAACACTGAAGCTTTCTTT.

This chain connects TRBV7-6 to TRBJ1-3; a possible D gene is TRBD1 (5 bases). This CDR3 region has 15 residues. V dropped 0 bases and J dropped 2 bases, with 8 bases sitting between them. The germline V gene encodes CDR1 SGHVS and CDR2 FNYEAQ. The CDR3 spells CASSLALQAGNTIYF. Written as DNA, the CDR3 is TGTGCCAGCAGCTTAGCCCTACAGGCTGGAAACACCATATATTTT. The whole variable domain, remainder taken from reference TRBV7-6 and TRBJ1-3, is GAGVSQSPRYKVTKRGQDVALRCDPISGHVSLYWYRQALGQGPEFLTYFNYEAQQDKSGLPNDRFSAERPEGSISTLTIQRTEQRDSAMYRCASSLALQAGNTIYFGEGSWLTVV.

This chain connects TRBV30 to TRBJ2-5, with D tentatively TRBD2 (5 bases). CDR1 is GTSNPN, CDR2 SVGIG, per germline (reference sequence). Trimming stripped 3 bases from V and 4 bases from J, with 9 bases between. There are 12 residues in the CDR3. Here the CDR3 DNA reads TGTGCCTGGAGGGCCCGGGGAGAGACCCAGTACTTC. It specifies CAWRARGETQYF.

The rearrangement links TRBV11-3 to TRBJ2-3, with 7 bases that match TRBD1. V lost 1 base, J lost 0 bases, and 7 bases stayed unmatched. This CDR3 has 17 residues. The germline CDR1 and CDR2 sequences are SGHNT and YENEEA. The CDR3 here is CASSLGTGTASTDTQYF. The CDR3 DNA follows: TGTGCCAGCAGCTTAGGGACCGGGACAGCGAGCACAGATACGCAGTATTTT. Full variable domain (outside the CDR3, taken from reference TRBV11-3 and TRBJ2-3): EAGVVQSPRYKIIEKKQPVAFWCNPISGHNTLYWYLQNLGQGPELLIRYENEEAVDDSQLPKDRFSAERLKGVDSTLKIQPAELGDSAVYLCASSLGTGTASTDTQYFGPGTRLTVL.

The chain couples TRBV7-8 to TRBJ1-2; 10 bases are a match to TRBD1. Germline loops: CDR1 SGHVS, CDR2 FQNEAQ. V lost 5 bases, J lost 3 bases, and 6 bases stayed unmatched. The CDR3 consists of 15 residues. The DNA for the CDR3 is TGTGCCAGCAGCGAAAGGGACAGGGGAGACTATGGCTACACCTTC. Its translation is CASSERDRGDYGYTF.

The chain carries TRBV18 and TRBJ1-1, with D possibly TRBD1 on 5 matching bases. The CDR3 contains 13 residues. The V gene lost 8 bases and the J gene lost 2 bases, with 12 bases spanning the gap. Germline V CDR1 and CDR2: KGHSH, LQKENI. CDR3 amino acids: CASRGDSNTEAFF. The CDR3 region has the DNA TGTGCCAGCCGGGGGGATTCTAACACTGAAGCTTTCTTT.

The CDR3 DNA reads as TGTGCCAGCAGCGTAGATAAGGGACAGGGTGAATATACGCAGTATTTT. It translates to CASSVDKGQGEYTQYF. The V gene is TRBV9, the J gene TRBJ2-3; 9 bases align to TRBD1. The CDR3 is 16 amino acids. Per the germline V gene, CDR1 is SGDLS and CDR2 is YYNGEE. V dropped 0 bases and J dropped 7; count of bases not matched to a gene: 9.

The chain uses TRBV5-4 and TRBJ2-5; D gene ambiguous. CDR1 and CDR2 (germline): SGHNT, YYREEE (reference sequence). The CDR3 contains 15 residues. The ends were cut back, 0 bases at V and 5 bases at J, with 14 bases in the middle. CDR3 DNA: TGTGCCAGCAGCTTGGCCTATGGCAGGATGGAGACCCAGTACTTC. It yields the protein CASSLAYGRMETQYF.

The chain carries TRBV27 and TRBJ2-7; 8 nucleotides match TRBD2. This CDR3 region has 17 residues. After removal of 0 bases from V and 1 base from J, the junction contained 8 bases not matched to a gene. Germline loops: CDR1 MNHEY, CDR2 SMNVEV (reference sequence). The CDR3 sequence is CASSLSIGGDRSYEQYF. In DNA form, the CDR3 reads TGTGCCAGCAGTTTATCGATCGGGGGGGACCGGTCCTACGAGCAGTACTTC.

The chain uses TRBV29-1 and TRBJ2-5; a weak D match, TRBD1 (6 bases). V gave up 6 bases and J gave up 2 bases, with 13 bases separating them. Germline CDR1 is SQVTM and CDR2 is ANQGSEA. The CDR3 consists of 13 residues. DNA of the CDR3: TGCAGCGTGAGGGCAGGGGCTCAAGAGACCCAGTACTTC. Its translation is CSVRAGAQETQYF.

The chain couples TRBV7-2 to TRBJ2-5; possibly TRBD2 for D (6 bases). This CDR3 comprises 15 residues. Germline loops: CDR1 SGHTA, CDR2 FQGNSA. Between the trimmed V and J ends, which lost 3 bases and 5 bases, there was a span of 16 bases. CDR3 coding DNA: TGTGCCAGCAGCTTGGGTGACGGGGGTCGGGAGACCCAGTACTTC. Translation gives CASSLGDGGRETQYF. The full variable domain, with the rest looked up from reference TRBV7-2 and TRBJ2-5, is GAGVSQSPSNKVTEKGKDVELRCDPISGHTALYWYRQSLGQGLEFLIYFQGNSAPDKSGLPSDRFSAERTGGSVSTLTIQRTQQEDSAVYLCASSLGDGGRETQYFGPGTRLLVL.

V and J are TRBV28 and TRBJ1-1, with a weak D call TRBD1 (5 bases). The CDR3 is 15 amino acids. V lost 5 bases, J lost 3 bases, and 16 bases lay in between. Germline values: CDR1 MDHEN, CDR2 SYDVKM. The CDR3 is CASSPTLWGDTEAFF. CDR3 sequence (DNA): TGTGCCAGCAGTCCAACCCTATGGGGGGACACTGAAGCTTTCTTT. The complete variable domain, with remaining parts taken from reference TRBV28 and TRBJ1-1, reads DVKVTQSSRYLVKRTGEKVFLECVQDMDHENMFWYRQDPGLGLRLIYFSYDVKMKEKGDIPEGYSVSREKKERFSLILESASTNQTSMYLCASSPTLWGDTEAFFGQGTRLTVV.

The gene calls are TRBV30 and TRBJ1-2; D gene ambiguous. Germline lookup yields CDR1 GTSNPN and CDR2 SVGIG (reference sequence). This CDR3 has 14 amino acids. Trimming took off 0 bases at V and 5 bases at J, with 13 bases between the two ends. The CDR3: CAWSVSTPRYGYTF. The DNA of the CDR3 is TGTGCCTGGAGTGTAAGCACCCCGCGGTATGGCTACACCTTC.

This clone appeared a single time. The J gene is TRBJ2-7, the V gene TRBV19; perhaps TRBD1 as D (5 bases). CDR1 and CDR2 (germline): LNHDA, SQIVND (reference sequence). With 3 bases removed from V and 4 bases from J, the gap between germline ends came to 10 bases. This CDR3 region has 13 residues. CDR3 sequence: CASSIGRAYEQYF. CDR3 bases: TGTGCCAGTAGTATCGGCAGGGCGTACGAGCAGTACTTC.

The chain recombines TRBV19 with TRBJ2-1, with 13 bases that match TRBD2. After removal of 8 bases from V and 10 bases from J, the junction contained 14 bases not matched to a gene. Germline assignment: CDR1 LNHDA and CDR2 SQIVND (reference sequence). The CDR3 loop spans 16 amino acids. The DNA for the CDR3 is TGTGCCAGTGGCTTGACCGGGACTAGCGGGACCAGGGAGCAGTTCTTC. This translates into CASGLTGTSGTREQFF. Complete variable domain (other parts from reference TRBV19 and TRBJ2-1): DGGITQSPKYLFRKEGQNVTLSCEQNLNHDAMYWYRQDPGQGLRLIYYSQIVNDFQKGDIAEGYSVSREKKESFPLTVTSAQKNPTAFYLCASGLTGTSGTREQFFGPGTRLTVL.

The chain combines TRBV7-9 with TRBJ2-2; no reliable D call. CDR1 is SEHNR and CDR2 is FQNEAQ in the germline V gene (reference sequence). The V end was cut by 2 bases, the J end by 8 bases, with 18 bases between. CDR3 size: 16 residues. CDR3 sequence reads: CASSLSLSTIPGELFF. Written as DNA, the CDR3 is TGTGCCAGCAGCTTATCTCTTTCCACTATACCGGGGGAGCTGTTTTTT.

The V gene is TRBV6-5, the J gene TRBJ2-1; 7 nucleotides match TRBD2. With 8 bases clipped from V and 6 bases from J, the junction kept 13 bases outside the gene matches. This CDR3 contains 15 residues. Germline loops: CDR1 MNHEY, CDR2 SVGAGI. CDR3 coding DNA: TGTGCCAGCTCTAATGGGGGGTCGGGGGGCAATGAGCAGTTCTTC. Its protein product is CASSNGGSGGNEQFF.

The DNA of the CDR3 is TGTGCCAGCAGGGGACAGGTTTCCTACGAGCAGTACTTC. Protein: CASRGQVSYEQYF. The chain is built from TRBV27 and TRBJ2-7; TRBD1 aligns across 8 bases. This CDR3 comprises 13 residues. Germline V gives CDR1 MNHEY, CDR2 SMNVEV (reference sequence). V lost 6 bases and J lost 1; bases outside the gene matches: 2.

The V call is TRBV27, the J call TRBJ2-1; D is perhaps TRBD1 (6 bases). Trimming removed 5 bases from V and 13 bases from J, with 15 bases in between. Germline assignment: CDR1 MNHEY and CDR2 SMNVEV (reference sequence). The CDR3 has 12 amino acids. The CDR3 loop is CASSQGLSGQFF. In nucleotides, the CDR3 is TGTGCCAGCAGTCAGGGGCTCTCTGGACAGTTCTTC.

This chain joins TRBV27 and TRBJ2-1; TRBD2 aligns across 8 bases. This CDR3 has 14 amino acids. Germline CDR1 MNHEY, CDR2 SMNVEV (reference sequence). V lost 3 bases to trimming and J lost 4 bases; unmatched junction nucleotides: 2. This chain's CDR3 is CASSLTSAYNEQFF. Written as DNA, the CDR3 is TGTGCCAGCAGTTTGACTAGCGCATACAATGAGCAGTTCTTC.

This chain uses TRBV27 with TRBJ2-7, with TRBD2 matching 11 bases. The junction had 4 bases not matched to a gene; V was cut back by 6 bases and J by 3 bases. CDR1 and CDR2 from the germline V gene are MNHEY and SMNVEV (reference sequence). This CDR3 is built from 14 residues. The CDR3: CASRRLAGNYEQYF. The DNA of the CDR3 is TGTGCCAGCAGGCGACTAGCGGGAAACTACGAGCAGTACTTC.

This sequence joins TRBV6-5 and TRBJ2-1; maybe TRBD2 (6 bases). Germline V lookup: CDR1 MNHEY, CDR2 SVGAGI. The V and J ends lost 5 bases and 9 bases respectively, with 14 bases between them. This CDR3 is built from 13 residues. The chain's CDR3 is CASSRDSASEQFF. DNA for the CDR3: TGTGCCAGCAGTCGGGACTCCGCTAGTGAGCAGTTCTTC.